Listed below are T cell receptor beta chains from one sample, sequenced in a study of PD-1 blockade in classical Hodgkin lymphoma. TCRdb's copy holds only in-frame clones and misses some; the assay was immunoSEQ multiplex PCR. Of around 50,000 clones listed, around 93% were seen once; the top ten hold more than 9%. The source material was peripheral blood mononuclear cells (PBMCs), sampled before the second cycle of nivolumab. These receptors were collected from a human donor with classical Hodgkin lymphoma. CDR3s include the opening cysteine and the closing phenylalanine or tryptophan. D genes are given only for firm matches. A row's size may be missing; if present it is once, few, many or a size class.

>.|TRBJ1-2|.|TRBV21-1
TGTGCCAGCAGCAAAGAATCGGACGGACTAGCTAACTATGGCTACACCTTC
CASSKESDGLANYGYTF
>.|TRBJ2-7|.|TRBV5-1
TGCGCCAGCAGCTCAAACTACGAGCAGTACTTC
CASSSNYEQYF
>.|TRBJ2-7|.|TRBV2
TGTGCCAGCAGTGATTTCTCGTGGGGTTTGTACGAGCAGTACTTC
CASSDFSWGLYEQYF
>.|TRBJ2-3|TRBD1|TRBV19
TGTGCCAGTAGTTTAACGGGACAGGGAATTTCGGATACGCAGTATTTT
CASSLTGQGISDTQYF
>.|TRBJ2-1|.|TRBV5-1
TGCGCCAGCAGCTTGGCCCCGGACAATGAGCAGTTCTTC
CASSLAPDNEQFF
>.|TRBJ1-2|.|TRBV28
TGTGCCAGCACCCATACAGGGTCCAACTATGGCTACACCTTC
CASTHTGSNYGYTF
>.|TRBJ1-2|.|TRBV19
TGTGCCGGTAGTATCCTGTTATCTTATGGCTACACCTTC
CAGSILLSYGYTF
>.|TRBJ2-3|TRBD1|TRBV11-2
TGTGCCAGCAGCTTAGGGCAGGGGGCGGGCACAGATACGCAGTATTTT
CASSLGQGAGTDTQYF
>.|TRBJ1-5|TRBD1|TRBV4-1
TGCGCCAGCAGCCACTCCGGGACAGGGGACAATCAGCCCCAGCATTTT
CASSHSGTGDNQPQHF
>few|TRBJ2-5|TRBD1|TRBV27
TGTGCCAGCAGTTGGGGGACAGGGGGCCGGGAGACCCAGTACTTC
CASSWGTGGRETQYF
>.|TRBJ1-5|.|TRBV2
TGTGCCAGCAGTATGGGCGGACAGTACAATCAGCCCCAGCATTTT
CASSMGGQYNQPQHF
>.|TRBJ2-5|.|TRBV9
TGTGCCAGCAGCGTAGCTGACGCGGGTATTCAGACCCAGTACTTC
CASSVADAGIQTQYF
>.|TRBJ2-3|TRBD2|TRBV13
TGTGCCAGCAGCTCTAGCGGGCTCAGCACAGATACGCAGTATTTT
CASSSSGLSTDTQYF
>.|TRBJ2-5|.|TRBV6-5
TGTGCCAGCAGTTACATGGGGGGAAGGGAGACCCAGTACTTC
CASSYMGGRETQYF